The 8 T cell receptor beta chains reported below all come from one sample, sequenced in a study of blood T cell repertoires in COVID-19. Repertoires were generated with immunoSEQ multiplex PCR, while TCRdb's copy carries only in-frame clones and drops some. The sample contains about 170,000 clones, just under 85% of which appear only once. The material sequenced was peripheral blood. All receptors derive from a man aged 40-49 years who had recovered from COVID-19.

This chain connects TRBV12-3 or TRBV12-4 to TRBJ1-2; 7 bases match TRBD1. Trimming cost V 3 bases and J 4 bases; bases outside gene matches: 2. The CDR3 consists of 13 residues. CDR3 coding DNA: TGTGCCAGCAGTTTGGACAGGAGCTATGGCTACACCTTC. This gives the protein CASSLDRSYGYTF.

The chain carries TRBV9 and TRBJ2-3, with unresolved D. CDR1 and CDR2 from the germline V gene are SGDLS and YYNGEE. The CDR3 covers 15 residues. The germline V and J ends were trimmed by 7 bases and 1 base, with 16 bases remaining between them. CDR3 sequence: CASAASPIGTDTQYF. The CDR3 region has the DNA TGTGCCAGCGCCGCGAGTCCGATCGGCACAGATACGCAGTATTTT.

The rearrangement uses TRBV13 and TRBJ2-1, with 7 bases lining up with TRBD1. The CDR3 sequence is 15 residues long. With V trimmed by 5 bases and J by 7 bases, 11 bases remained unmatched. Germline values: CDR1 PRHDT, CDR2 FYEKMQ (reference sequence). This CDR3 reads CASSIYRGRENEQFF. The CDR3 DNA reads TGTGCCAGCAGCATTTACAGGGGAAGGGAGAATGAGCAGTTCTTC.

V gene TRBV30 combines with J gene TRBJ2-5; 8 nucleotides align to TRBD1. Per the germline V gene, CDR1 is GTSNPN and CDR2 is SVGIG (reference sequence). This CDR3 spans 12 amino acids. V gave up 4 bases and J gave up 4 bases; unmatched junction bases: 2. The CDR3 nucleotides are TGTGCCTGGAAACAGGGGGGAGAGACCCAGTACTTC. Translated, it gives CAWKQGGETQYF.

The rearrangement joins TRBV7-6 to TRBJ1-5, with 8 bases matching TRBD1. Germline assignment: CDR1 SGHVS and CDR2 FNYEAQ. V gave up 4 bases and J gave up 5 bases; unmatched junction bases: 4. This CDR3 spans 14 amino acids. CDR3 DNA: TGTGCCAGCAGCTCGGCAGGGGGCTATCAGCCCCAGCATTTT. Protein: CASSSAGGYQPQHF.

The chain carries TRBV6-5 and TRBJ2-5, with 9 bases aligning to TRBD1. CDR1 and CDR2 from the germline V gene are MNHEY and SVGAGI. CDR3 length equals 13 residues. With V trimmed by 10 bases and J by 4 bases, 7 bases remained unmatched. The CDR3 DNA follows: TGTGCCATAACCTACAGGGGGCGAGAGACCCAGTACTTC. This translates into CAITYRGRETQYF.

This clone was seen a single time. The chain uses TRBV11-3 and TRBJ2-1; TRBD2 aligns across 7 bases. This CDR3 has 15 residues. Trimming removed 2 bases from V and 6 bases from J; junction bases left unmatched: 7. The germline gives CDR1 SGHNT, CDR2 YENEEA. The CDR3 reads CASSLTAGDLNEQFF. In nucleotides, the CDR3 is TGTGCCAGCAGCTTAACGGCGGGAGATCTCAATGAGCAGTTCTTC.

CDR3 loop: CASSLARIAPNEQFF. The CDR3 DNA is TGTGCCAGCAGCCTAGCTAGGATAGCGCCCAATGAGCAGTTCTTC. The chain has TRBV4-2 and TRBJ2-1, with a weak D call TRBD2 (5 bases). Germline assignment: CDR1 LGHNA and CDR2 YNFKEQ. Trimming pared 4 bases from V and 6 bases from J, leaving 16 bases between. This CDR3 has 15 residues.